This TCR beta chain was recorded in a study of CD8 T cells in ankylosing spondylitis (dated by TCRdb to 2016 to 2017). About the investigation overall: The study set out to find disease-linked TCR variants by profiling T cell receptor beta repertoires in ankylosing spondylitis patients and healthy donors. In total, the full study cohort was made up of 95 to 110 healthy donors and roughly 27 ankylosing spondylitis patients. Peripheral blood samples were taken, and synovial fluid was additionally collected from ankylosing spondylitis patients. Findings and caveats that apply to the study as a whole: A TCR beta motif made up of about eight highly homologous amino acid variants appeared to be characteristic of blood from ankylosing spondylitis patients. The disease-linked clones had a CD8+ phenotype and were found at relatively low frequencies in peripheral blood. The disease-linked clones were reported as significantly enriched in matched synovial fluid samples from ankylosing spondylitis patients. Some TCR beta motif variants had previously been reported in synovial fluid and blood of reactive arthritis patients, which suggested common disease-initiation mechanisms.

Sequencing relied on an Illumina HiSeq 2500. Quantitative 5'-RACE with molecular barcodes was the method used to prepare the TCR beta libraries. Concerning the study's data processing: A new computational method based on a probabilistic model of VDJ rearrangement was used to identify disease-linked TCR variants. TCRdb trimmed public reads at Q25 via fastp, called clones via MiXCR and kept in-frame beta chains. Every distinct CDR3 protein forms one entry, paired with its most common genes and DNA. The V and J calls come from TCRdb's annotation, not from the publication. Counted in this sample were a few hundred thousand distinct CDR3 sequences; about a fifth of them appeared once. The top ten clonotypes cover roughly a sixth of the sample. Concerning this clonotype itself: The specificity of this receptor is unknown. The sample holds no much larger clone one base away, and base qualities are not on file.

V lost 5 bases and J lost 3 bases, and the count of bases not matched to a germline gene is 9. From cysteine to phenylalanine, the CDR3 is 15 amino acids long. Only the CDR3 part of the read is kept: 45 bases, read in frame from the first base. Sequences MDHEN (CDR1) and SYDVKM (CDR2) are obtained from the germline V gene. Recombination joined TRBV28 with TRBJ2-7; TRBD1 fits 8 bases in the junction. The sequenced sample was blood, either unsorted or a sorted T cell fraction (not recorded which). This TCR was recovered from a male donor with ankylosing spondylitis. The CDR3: CASSGTGQAFYEQYF. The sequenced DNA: TGTGCCAGCAGTGGGACGGGACAGGCGTTCTACGAGCAGTACTTC.